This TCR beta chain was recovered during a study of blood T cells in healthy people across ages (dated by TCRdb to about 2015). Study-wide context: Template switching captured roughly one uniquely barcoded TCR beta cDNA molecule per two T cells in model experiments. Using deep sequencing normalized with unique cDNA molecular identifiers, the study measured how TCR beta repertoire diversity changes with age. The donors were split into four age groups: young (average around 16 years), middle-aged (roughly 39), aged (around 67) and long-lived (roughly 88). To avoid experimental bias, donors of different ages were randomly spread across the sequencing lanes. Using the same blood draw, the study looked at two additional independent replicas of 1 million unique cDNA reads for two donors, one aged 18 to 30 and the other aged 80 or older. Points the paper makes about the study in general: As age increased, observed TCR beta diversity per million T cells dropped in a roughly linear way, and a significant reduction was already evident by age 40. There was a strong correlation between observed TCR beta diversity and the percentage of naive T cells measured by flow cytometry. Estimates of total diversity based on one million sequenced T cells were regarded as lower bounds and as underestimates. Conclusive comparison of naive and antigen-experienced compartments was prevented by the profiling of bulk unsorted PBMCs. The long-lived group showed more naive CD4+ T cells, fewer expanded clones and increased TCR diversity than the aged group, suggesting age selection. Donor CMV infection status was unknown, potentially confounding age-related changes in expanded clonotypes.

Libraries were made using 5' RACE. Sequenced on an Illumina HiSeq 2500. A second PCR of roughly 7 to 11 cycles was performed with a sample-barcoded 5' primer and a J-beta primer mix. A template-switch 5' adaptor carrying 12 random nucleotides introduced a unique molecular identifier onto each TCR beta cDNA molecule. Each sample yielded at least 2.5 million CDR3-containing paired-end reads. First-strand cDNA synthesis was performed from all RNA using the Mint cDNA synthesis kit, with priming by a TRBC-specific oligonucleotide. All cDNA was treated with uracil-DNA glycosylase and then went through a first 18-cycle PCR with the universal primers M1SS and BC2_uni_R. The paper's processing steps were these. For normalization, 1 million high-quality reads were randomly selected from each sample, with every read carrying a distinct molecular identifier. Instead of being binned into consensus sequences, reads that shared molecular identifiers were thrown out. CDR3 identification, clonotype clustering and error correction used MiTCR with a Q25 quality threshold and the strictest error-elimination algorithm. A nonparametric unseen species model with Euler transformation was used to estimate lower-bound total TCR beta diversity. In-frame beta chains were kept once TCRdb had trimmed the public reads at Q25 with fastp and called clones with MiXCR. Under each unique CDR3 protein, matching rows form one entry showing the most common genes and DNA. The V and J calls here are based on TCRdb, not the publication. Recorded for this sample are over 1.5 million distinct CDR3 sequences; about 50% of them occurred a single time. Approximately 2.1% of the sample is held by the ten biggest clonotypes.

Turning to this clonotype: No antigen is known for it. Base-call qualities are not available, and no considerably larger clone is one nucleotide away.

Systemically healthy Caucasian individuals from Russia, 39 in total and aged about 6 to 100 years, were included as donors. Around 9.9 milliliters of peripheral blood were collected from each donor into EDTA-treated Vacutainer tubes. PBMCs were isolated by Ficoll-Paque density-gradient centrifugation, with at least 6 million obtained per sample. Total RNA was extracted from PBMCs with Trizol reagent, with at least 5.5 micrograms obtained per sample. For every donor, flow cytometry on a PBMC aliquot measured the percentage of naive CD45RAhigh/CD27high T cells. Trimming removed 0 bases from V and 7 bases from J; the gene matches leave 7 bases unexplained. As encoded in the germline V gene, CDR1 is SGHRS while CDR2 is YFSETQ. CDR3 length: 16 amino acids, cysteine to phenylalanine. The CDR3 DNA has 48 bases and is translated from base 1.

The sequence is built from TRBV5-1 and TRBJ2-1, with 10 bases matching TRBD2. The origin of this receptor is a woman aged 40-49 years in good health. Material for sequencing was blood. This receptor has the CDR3 CASSLEASGRANEQFF. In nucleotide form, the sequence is TGCGCCAGCAGCTTGGAGGCTAGCGGGAGAGCTAATGAGCAGTTCTTC.